The clone carrying this T cell receptor beta chain came up many times. The team produced cDNA through 5'RACE using 10-nucleotide random UMIs. One entry per CDR3 protein, called by TCRdb with MiXCR from the 5' RACE reads. The sample includes about 14,000 distinct CDR3 sequences, less than 15% of them seen just once. The data were taken from a study of neurological immune-mediated disorders. The CDR3 length is 15 residues. From germline, CDR1 is SGHRS and CDR2 YFSETQ. Between the trimmed V and J ends, which lost 3 bases and 3 bases, there was a span of 13 bases. The gene calls are TRBV5-1 and TRBJ2-1; unclear D gene. Sequences were obtained from CD8+ T cells from blood. This clonotype originated in a female donor with HTLV-1-associated myelopathy (HAM/TSP). CDR3 sequence reads: CASSSEARYYNEQFF. The CDR3 region has the DNA TGCGCCAGCAGCTCAGAGGCTAGATACTACAATGAGCAGTTCTTC.